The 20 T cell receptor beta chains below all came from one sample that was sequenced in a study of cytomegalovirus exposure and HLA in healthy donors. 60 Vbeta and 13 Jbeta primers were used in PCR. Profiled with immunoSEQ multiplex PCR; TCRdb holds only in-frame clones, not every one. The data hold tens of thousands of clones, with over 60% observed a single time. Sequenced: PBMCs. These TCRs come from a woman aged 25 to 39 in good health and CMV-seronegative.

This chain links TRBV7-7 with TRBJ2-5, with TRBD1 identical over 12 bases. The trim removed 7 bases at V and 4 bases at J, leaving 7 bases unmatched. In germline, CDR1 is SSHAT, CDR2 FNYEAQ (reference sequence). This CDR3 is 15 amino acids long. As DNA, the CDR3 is TGTGCCAGCACCAGGGACAGGGGGCCAGGAGAGACCCAGTACTTC. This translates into CASTRDRGPGETQYF.

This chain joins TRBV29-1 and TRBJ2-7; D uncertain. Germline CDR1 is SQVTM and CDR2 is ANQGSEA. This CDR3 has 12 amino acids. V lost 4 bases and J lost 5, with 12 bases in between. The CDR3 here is CSVVPRSDEQYF. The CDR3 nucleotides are TGCAGCGTTGTACCCAGGTCGGACGAGCAGTACTTC.

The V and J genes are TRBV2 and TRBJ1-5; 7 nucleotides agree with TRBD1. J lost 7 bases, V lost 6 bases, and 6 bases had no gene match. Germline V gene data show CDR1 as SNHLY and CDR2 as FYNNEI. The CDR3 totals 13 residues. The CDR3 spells CASSPDRRQPQHF. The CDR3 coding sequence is TGTGCCAGCAGCCCGGACAGGCGGCAGCCCCAGCATTTT.

CDR3 sequence (DNA): TGTGCCAGCAGCCCCAAGGGTATTGGGGGAACAGGGGGCGCGACCGGGGAGCTGTTTTTT. The encoded protein is CASSPKGIGGTGGATGELFF. V usage is TRBV7-3 and J usage is TRBJ2-2, with TRBD1 matching over 9 bases. The CDR3 consists of 20 residues. J was trimmed by 5 bases and V by 5 bases; bases with no gene match: 21. The germline gives CDR1 SGHTA, CDR2 FQGTGA.

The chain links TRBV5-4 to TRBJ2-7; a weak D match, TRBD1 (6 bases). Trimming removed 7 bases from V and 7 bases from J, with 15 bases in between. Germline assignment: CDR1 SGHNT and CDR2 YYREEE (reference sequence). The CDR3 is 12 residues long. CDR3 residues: CASGRGLGEQYF. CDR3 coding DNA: TGTGCCAGCGGCAGGGGTTTGGGAGAGCAGTACTTC.

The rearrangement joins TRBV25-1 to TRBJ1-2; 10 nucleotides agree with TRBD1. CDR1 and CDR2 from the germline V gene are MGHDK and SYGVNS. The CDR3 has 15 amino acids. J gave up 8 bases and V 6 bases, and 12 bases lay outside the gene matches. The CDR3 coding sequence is TGTGCCAGCAGCGATTCGACCGGGACAGGGGCCGGCTACACCTTC. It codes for CASSDSTGTGAGYTF.

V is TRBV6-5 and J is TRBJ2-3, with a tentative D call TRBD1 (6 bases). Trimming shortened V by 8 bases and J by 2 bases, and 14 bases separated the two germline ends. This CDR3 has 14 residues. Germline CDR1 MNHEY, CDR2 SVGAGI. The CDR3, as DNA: TGTGCCAGCGCCCTAACAGGGTACACAGATACGCAGTATTTT. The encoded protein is CASALTGYTDTQYF.

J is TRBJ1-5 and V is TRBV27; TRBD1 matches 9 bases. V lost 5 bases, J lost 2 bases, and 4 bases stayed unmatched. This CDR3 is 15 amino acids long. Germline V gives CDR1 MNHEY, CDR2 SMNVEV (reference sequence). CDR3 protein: CASSAGTGRNQPQHF. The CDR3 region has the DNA TGTGCCAGCAGTGCTGGGACAGGGCGCAATCAGCCCCAGCATTTT.

This chain's CDR3 is CASSLYVIGTGGLGYTF. The CDR3 DNA sequence: TGTGCCAGCAGCTTATACGTGATCGGGACAGGGGGTCTTGGCTACACCTTC. The V gene is TRBV7-2, the J gene TRBJ1-2, with TRBD1 matching over 11 bases. J was trimmed by 7 bases and V by 2 bases; bases with no gene match: 12. Germline V gene sequence: CDR1 SGHTA, CDR2 FQGNSA. The CDR3 has 17 amino acids.

The CDR3: CASSPEGGIGYTF. As DNA, the CDR3 is TGTGCCAGCAGCCCCGAGGGGGGGATTGGCTACACCTTC. The chain employs TRBV7-9 and TRBJ1-2, with D perhaps TRBD1 (6 bases). V was clipped by 5 bases and J by 7 bases, with 14 bases between them. The CDR3 runs to 13 residues. CDR1 is SEHNR, CDR2 FQNEAQ, per germline (reference sequence).

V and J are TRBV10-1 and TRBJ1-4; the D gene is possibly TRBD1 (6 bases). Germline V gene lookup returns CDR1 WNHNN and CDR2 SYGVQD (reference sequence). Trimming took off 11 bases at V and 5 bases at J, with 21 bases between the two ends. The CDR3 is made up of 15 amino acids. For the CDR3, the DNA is TGCGCCCGGGGACAAACAAAAGCGGGGAATGAAAAACTGTTTTTT. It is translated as CARGQTKAGNEKLFF.

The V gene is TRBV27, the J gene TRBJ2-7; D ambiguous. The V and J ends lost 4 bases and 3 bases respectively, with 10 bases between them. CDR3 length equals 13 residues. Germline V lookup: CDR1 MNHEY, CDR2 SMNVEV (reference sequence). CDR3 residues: CASSYRRSYEQYF. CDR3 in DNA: TGTGCCAGCAGTTACCGACGGAGCTACGAGCAGTACTTC.

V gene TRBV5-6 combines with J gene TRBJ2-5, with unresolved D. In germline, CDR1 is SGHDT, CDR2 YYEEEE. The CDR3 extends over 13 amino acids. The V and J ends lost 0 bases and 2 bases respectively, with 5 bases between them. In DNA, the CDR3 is TGTGCCAGCAGCTTGGTTCAGCAAGAGACCCAGTACTTC. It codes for CASSLVQQETQYF.

CDR3 sequence: CASRRDSGANVLTF. In nucleotides, the CDR3 is TGTGCCAGCAGAAGAGACTCTGGGGCCAACGTCCTGACTTTC. The chain is built from TRBV27 and TRBJ2-6; D not resolved. V lost 6 bases and J 0 bases, leaving 6 bases between the germline ends. CDR1 MNHEY and CDR2 SMNVEV come from the germline V gene (reference sequence). The CDR3 length is 14 residues.

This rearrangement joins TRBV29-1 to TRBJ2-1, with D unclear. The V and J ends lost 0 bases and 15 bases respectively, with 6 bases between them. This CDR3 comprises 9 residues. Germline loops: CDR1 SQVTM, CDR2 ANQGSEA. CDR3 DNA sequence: TGCAGCGTTGAAGAGGCACCGTTCTTC. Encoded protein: CSVEEAPFF.

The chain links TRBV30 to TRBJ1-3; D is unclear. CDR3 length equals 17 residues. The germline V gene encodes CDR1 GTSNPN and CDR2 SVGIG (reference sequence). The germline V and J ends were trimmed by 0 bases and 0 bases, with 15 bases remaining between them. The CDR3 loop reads CAWSVYGYAGSGNTIYF. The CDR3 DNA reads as TGTGCCTGGAGTGTATATGGATACGCGGGCTCTGGAAACACCATATATTTT.

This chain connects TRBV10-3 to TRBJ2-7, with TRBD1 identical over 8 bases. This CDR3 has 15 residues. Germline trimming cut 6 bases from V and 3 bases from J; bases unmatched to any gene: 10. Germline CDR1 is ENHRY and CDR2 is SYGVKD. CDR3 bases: TGTGCCATCAGGGAGACAGGGGATAGCGTCTACGAGCAGTACTTC. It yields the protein CAIRETGDSVYEQYF.

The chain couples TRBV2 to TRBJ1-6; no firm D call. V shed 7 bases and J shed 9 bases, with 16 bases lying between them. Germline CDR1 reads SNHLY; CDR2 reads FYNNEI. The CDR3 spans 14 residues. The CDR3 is CASTQEGDTSPLHF. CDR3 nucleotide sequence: TGTGCCAGCACTCAAGAGGGTGACACTTCACCCCTCCACTTT.

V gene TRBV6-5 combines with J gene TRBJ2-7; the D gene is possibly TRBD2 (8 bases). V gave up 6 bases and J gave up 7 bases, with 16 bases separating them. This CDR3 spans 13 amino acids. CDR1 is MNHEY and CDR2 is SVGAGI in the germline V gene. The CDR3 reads CASSGRGLGEQYF. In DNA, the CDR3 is TGTGCCAGCAGCGGGAGGGGGCTGGGAGAGCAGTACTTC.

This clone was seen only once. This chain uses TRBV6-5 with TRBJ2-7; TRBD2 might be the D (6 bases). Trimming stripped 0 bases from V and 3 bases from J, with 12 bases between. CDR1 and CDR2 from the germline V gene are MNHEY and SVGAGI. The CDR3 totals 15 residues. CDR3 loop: CASSYSGGAGYEQYF. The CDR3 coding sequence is TGTGCCAGCAGTTACTCAGGAGGGGCGGGCTACGAGCAGTACTTC.